This T cell receptor (beta chain) was sequenced during a study of neoadjuvant anti-PD-1 for oral cavity cancer. Time point meaning: after neoadjuvant nivolumab, at surgical resection. V lost 6 bases and J lost 4, with 22 bases in between. Germline values: CDR1 SGHVS, CDR2 FNYEAQ. CDR3 length: 17 amino acids. The data were produced by immunoSEQ multiplex PCR, yet TCRdb's version contains in-frame clones alone and is incomplete. Here the sample spans over 13,000 clones, roughly 70% being singletons. This chain links TRBV7-6 with TRBJ2-1, with D possibly being TRBD2 (6 bases). The clonotype comes from a person between 40 and 80 years old with oral cavity squamous cell carcinoma. The sequencing here drew on PBMCs, taken after nivolumab (anti-PD-1) treatment. CDR3 sequence reads: CASSQNAGGVKYNEQFF. The CDR3 bases are TGTGCCAGCAGTCAAAATGCCGGCGGGGTTAAGTACAATGAGCAGTTCTTC. Using reference TRBV7-6 and TRBJ2-1 for the parts outside the CDR3, the full variable domain is GAGVSQSPRYKVTKRGQDVALRCDPISGHVSLYWYRQALGQGPEFLTYFNYEAQQDKSGLPNDRFSAERPEGSISTLTIQRTEQRDSAMYRCASSQNAGGVKYNEQFFGPGTRLTVL.